This record concerns one TCR beta chain sequence. Its target is not known. A much more abundant neighbour one base away suggests this may be a read error. The data were taken from a study of blood T cells in healthy people across ages. General study results and limits: The long-lived group displayed more naive CD4+ cells, plus higher diversity, than the aged donors did.

CDR1 is MGHDK, CDR2 SYGVNS, per germline. This CDR3 comprises 14 residues. Per sample, a minimum of 6 million PBMCs were isolated. With a J-beta primer mix and a sample-barcoded 5' primer, a second PCR ran about 7 to 12 cycles. TCRdb independently ran MiXCR on the 5' RACE reads; one entry per CDR3 protein. Of just under 900,000 distinct CDR3 sequences listed, around 28% are singletons. Sequencing used blood. This TCR was recovered from an elderly woman in good health. The chain uses TRBV25-1 and TRBJ2-3; the match to TRBD1 covers 7 bases. In DNA, the CDR3 is TGTGCCAGCAGGGAGACAGGGAGCACAGATACGCAGTGTTTT. It is translated as CASRETGSTDTQCF.